This T cell receptor beta chain came from a study of a mutant IDH1 vaccine in newly diagnosed glioma. Study in general: Patients got their first vaccination 4-6 weeks after radiotherapy alone, or with temozolomide cycles. Standard pretreatment was either radiotherapy, temozolomide, or, for most, radiochemotherapy with temozolomide.

Worth noting for this clone: What it binds is not known.

Noted time point: week 23, last vaccination. Topical imiquimod was applied with each vaccine dose, which held 300 ug of mutant IDH1 20-mer peptide. The repertoire was sequenced with immunoSEQ multiplex PCR; TCRdb's copy has only in-frame clones and lacks some. Of 35,000 to 40,000 clones in the sample, roughly four fifths were seen once. The CDR3 extends over 18 amino acids. The V and J ends lost 0 bases and 2 bases, in that order; junction bases with no gene match: 3. Germline CDR1 is MNHEY and CDR2 is SMNVEV (reference sequence). The chain joins TRBV27 to TRBJ2-6, with 11 bases lining up with TRBD1. This clonotype was obtained from a man aged 40-50 years with glioma. The specimen comprised PBMCs, sampled from a glioma patient whose treatment included an IDH1 peptide vaccine. The CDR3 DNA reads TGTGCCAGCAGTTTATCGGGGACAGGGGGTACTGGGGCCAACGTCCTGACTTTC. Residues: CASSLSGTGGTGANVLTF.